These T cell receptor beta chains were read from a single sample in a study of cytotoxic CD8 clonotypes in ibrutinib-treated CLL. Assay: immunoSEQ multiplex PCR; the TCRdb copy retains only in-frame clones and omits some. The profile shows some 300,000 clones, 80% of them singletons. The material sequenced was PBMCs, taken before ibrutinib treatment. These receptors were obtained from a human donor with chronic lymphocytic leukemia. Both conserved end residues are part of each CDR3.

V gene: TRBV25-1
J gene: TRBJ2-7
CDR3 protein: CASSELGDTHWEQYF

V gene: TRBV7-2
J gene: TRBJ2-7
CDR3 protein: CASSFGWYEQYF

V gene: TRBV15
J gene: TRBJ2-5
CDR3 protein: CATSSETSRWGQYF

V gene: TRBV7-9
J gene: TRBJ2-7
CDR3 protein: CASSSPGQGTYEQYF

V gene: TRBV4-1
J gene: TRBJ2-6
CDR3 protein: CASSQDRVGWSSGANVLTF

V gene: TRBV4-3
J gene: TRBJ2-1
CDR3 protein: CASSSGLAYNEQFF

V gene: TRBV5-4
J gene: TRBJ2-5
CDR3 protein: CASSSQREETQYF

V gene: TRBV28
J gene: TRBJ1-1
CDR3 protein: CASSRMNTEAFF

V gene: TRBV9
J gene: TRBJ2-1
CDR3 protein: CASSVGGFSGSSYNEQFF

V gene: TRBV29-1
J gene: TRBJ1-1
CDR3 protein: CSVATGTVNTEAFF

V gene: TRBV15
J gene: TRBJ1-2
CDR3 protein: CATSRATGTGGSYTF

V gene: TRBV9
J gene: TRBJ1-4
CDR3 protein: CASSTRGGTNEKLFF

V gene: TRBV21-1
J gene: TRBJ1-4
CDR3 protein: CASSVTGLGELFF

V gene: TRBV30
J gene: TRBJ2-7
CDR3 protein: CAWDGGYEQYF

V gene: TRBV4-1
J gene: TRBJ1-5
CDR3 protein: CASSEGAGNQPQHF

V gene: TRBV7-2
J gene: TRBJ2-7
CDR3 protein: CASSPIGTGTYEQYF

V gene: TRBV14
J gene: TRBJ2-2
CDR3 protein: CASSPIAGVGGELFF

V gene: TRBV11-2
J gene: TRBJ2-2
CDR3 protein: CASITDRHTGELFF

V gene: TRBV28
J gene: TRBJ1-2
CDR3 protein: CASSPAGQGAYGYTF

V gene: TRBV6-5
J gene: TRBJ2-7
CDR3 protein: CASNPGVKTTYEQYF

V gene: TRBV5-1
J gene: TRBJ2-7
CDR3 protein: CASSYMSGGPNRPEQYF

V gene: TRBV18
J gene: TRBJ1-5
CDR3 protein: CASSPLPQGNQPQHF

V gene: TRBV9
J gene: TRBJ2-7
CDR3 protein: CASSGTSSYEQYF

V gene: TRBV19
J gene: TRBJ2-7
CDR3 protein: CASSLRASYEQYF

V gene: TRBV27
J gene: TRBJ2-7
CDR3 protein: CASSQLAESYEQYF

V gene: TRBV5-1
J gene: TRBJ1-1
CDR3 protein: CASSLGFRGMNTEAFF

V gene: TRBV11-3
J gene: TRBJ2-1
CDR3 protein: CASSLSPSGRGYNEQFF

V gene: TRBV9
J gene: TRBJ1-5
CDR3 protein: CASSAAHSNQPQHF